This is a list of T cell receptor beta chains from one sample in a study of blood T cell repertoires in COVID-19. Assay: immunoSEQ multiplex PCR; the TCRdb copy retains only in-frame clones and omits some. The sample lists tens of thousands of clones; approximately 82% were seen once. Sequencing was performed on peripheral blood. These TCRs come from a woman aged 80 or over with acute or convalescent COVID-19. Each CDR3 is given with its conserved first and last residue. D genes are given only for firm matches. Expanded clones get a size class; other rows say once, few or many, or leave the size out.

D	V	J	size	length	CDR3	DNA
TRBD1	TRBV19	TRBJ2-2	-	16	CASSSPTGMNTGELFF	TGTGCCAGTAGTTCGCCGACAGGGATGAACACCGGGGAGCTGTTTTTT
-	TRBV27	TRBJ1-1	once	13	CASRVKRTTEAFF	TGTGCCAGCAGGGTCAAGCGAACCACTGAAGCTTTCTTT
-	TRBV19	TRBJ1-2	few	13	CASSINLSYGYTF	TGTGCCAGTAGTATCAACCTCAGCTATGGCTACACCTTC
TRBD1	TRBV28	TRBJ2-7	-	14	CASSLRRTGFEQYF	TGTGCCAGCAGTTTGAGGAGGACAGGGTTCGAGCAGTACTTC
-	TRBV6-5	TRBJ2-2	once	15	CASSRTAGGTGELFF	TGTGCCAGCAGCCGGACAGCCGGGGGGACCGGGGAGCTGTTTTTT
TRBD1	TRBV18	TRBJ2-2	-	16	CASSPPGTGINGELFF	TGTGCCAGCTCACCCCCCGGGACAGGGATTAACGGGGAGCTGTTTTTT
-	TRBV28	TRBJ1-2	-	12	CASSLSLYGYTF	TGTGCCAGCAGTTTATCCCTCTATGGCTACACCTTC
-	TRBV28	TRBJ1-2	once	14	CASSLVQRSDGYTF	TGTGCCAGCAGTTTAGTTCAGAGGTCAGATGGCTACACCTTC
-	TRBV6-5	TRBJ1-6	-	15	CASSWVAGGGSPLHF	TGTGCCAGCTCCTGGGTAGCGGGGGGCGGCTCACCCCTCCACTTT
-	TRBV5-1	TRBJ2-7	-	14	CASSLEGTPYEQYF	TGCGCCAGCAGCTTAGAGGGGACACCTTACGAGCAGTACTTC
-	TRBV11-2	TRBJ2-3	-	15	CASSLVWGFTDTQYF	TGTGCCAGCAGCTTAGTTTGGGGCTTCACAGATACGCAGTATTTT
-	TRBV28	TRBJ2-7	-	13	CASHQQGVNEQYF	TGTGCCAGCCACCAACAGGGAGTTAACGAGCAGTACTTC
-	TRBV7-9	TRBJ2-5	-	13	CASSPRGPETQYF	TGTGCCAGCAGCCCGCGGGGGCCAGAGACCCAGTACTTC
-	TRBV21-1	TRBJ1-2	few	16	CASSKTSRDRGYGYTF	TGTGCCAGCAGCAAGACCAGTAGGGACAGGGGATATGGCTACACCTTC
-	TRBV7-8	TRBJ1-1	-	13	CASSSDRHTEAFF	TGTGCCAGCAGCTCGGACAGACACACTGAAGCTTTCTTT
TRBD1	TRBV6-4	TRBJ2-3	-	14	CASRRDRVADTQYF	TGTGCCAGCAGAAGGGACAGGGTGGCAGATACGCAGTATTTT
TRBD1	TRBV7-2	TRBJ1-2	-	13	CASSSAGGRGYTF	TGTGCCAGCAGCTCGGCAGGGGGGCGGGGCTACACCTTC
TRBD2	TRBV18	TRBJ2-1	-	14	CASSPGGGPHEQFF	TGTGCCAGCTCACCGGGGGGAGGGCCCCATGAGCAGTTCTTC
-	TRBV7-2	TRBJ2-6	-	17	CASSLVPGISGANVLTF	TGTGCCAGCAGCTTGGTGCCAGGCATCTCTGGGGCCAACGTCCTGACTTTC
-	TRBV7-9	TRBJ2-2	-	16	CASSLGARQGSGELFF	TGTGCCAGCAGCTTAGGCGCCAGGCAGGGGTCCGGGGAGCTGTTTTTT
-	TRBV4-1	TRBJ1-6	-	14	CASSQAGFNSPLHF	TGCGCCAGCAGCCAAGCAGGGTTTAATTCACCCCTCCACTTT
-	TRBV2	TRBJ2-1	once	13	CASSDPREEGQFF	TGTGCCAGCAGCGATCCTAGGGAAGAGGGGCAGTTCTTC
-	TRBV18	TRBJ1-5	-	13	CASSPGGGQPQHF	TGTGCCAGCTCACCAGGCGGGGGTCAGCCCCAGCATTTT
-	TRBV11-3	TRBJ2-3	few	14	CASSLYGGPDTQYF	TGTGCCAGCAGCTTATACGGCGGTCCAGATACGCAGTATTTT
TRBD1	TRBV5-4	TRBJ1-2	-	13	CASSVGQAGGYTF	TGTGCCAGCAGCGTGGGACAGGCAGGAGGCTACACCTTC
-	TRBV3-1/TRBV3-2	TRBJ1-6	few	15	CASSQKAGENSPLHF	TGTGCCAGCAGCCAAAAGGCAGGTGAAAATTCACCCCTCCACTTT
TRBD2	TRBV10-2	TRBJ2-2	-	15	CASSVGTSFIGELFF	TGCGCCAGCAGTGTCGGGACTAGTTTTATCGGGGAGCTGTTTTTT
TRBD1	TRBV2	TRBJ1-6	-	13	CASGQGIGSPLHF	TGTGCCAGTGGACAGGGTATCGGTTCACCCCTCCACTTT
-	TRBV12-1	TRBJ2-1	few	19	CASSLWTSGIGWIYNEQFF	TGTGCCAGCAGCCTCTGGACTAGCGGGATTGGGTGGATCTACAATGAGCAGTTCTTC
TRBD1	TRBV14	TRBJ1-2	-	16	CASSQETGGFLGGYTF	TGTGCCAGCAGCCAAGAAACAGGGGGCTTCTTAGGTGGCTACACCTTC
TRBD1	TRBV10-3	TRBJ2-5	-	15	CAIRPGQANQETQYF	TGTGCCATCAGGCCGGGACAGGCTAACCAAGAGACCCAGTACTTC
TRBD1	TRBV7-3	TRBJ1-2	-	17	CASSPQGGITLGYGYTF	TGTGCCAGCAGCCCCCAGGGGGGTATTACTCTCGGCTATGGCTACACCTTC
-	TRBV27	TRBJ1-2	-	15	CASRSGLRGVYGYTF	TGTGCCAGCAGGTCAGGGCTCCGCGGGGTCTATGGCTACACCTTC
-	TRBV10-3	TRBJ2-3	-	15	CAISESAGFSYTQYF	TGTGCCATCAGTGAGTCCGCGGGATTTTCATATACGCAGTATTTT
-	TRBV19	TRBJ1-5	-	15	CASSIDLSRDQPQHF	TGTGCCAGTAGTATAGATCTGTCCCGAGATCAGCCCCAGCATTTT
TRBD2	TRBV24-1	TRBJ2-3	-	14	CATSRTSGTDTQYF	TGTGCCACCAGTCGTACTAGCGGCACAGATACGCAGTATTTT
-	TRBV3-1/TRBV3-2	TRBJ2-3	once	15	CASSPQRVNGDTQYF	TGTGCCAGCAGCCCCCAGAGGGTAAATGGTGATACGCAGTATTTT
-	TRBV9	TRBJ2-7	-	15	CASARLDSGASEQYF	TGTGCCAGCGCGAGATTAGACAGTGGGGCGAGCGAGCAGTACTTC
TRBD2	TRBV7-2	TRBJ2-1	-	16	CASSTQLGGAYNEQFF	TGTGCCAGCAGCACCCAGTTGGGGGGGGCCTACAATGAGCAGTTCTTC
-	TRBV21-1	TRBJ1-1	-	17	CASSKGCVRGRGTEAFF	TGTGCCAGCAGCAAGGGATGTGTCAGGGGGCGGGGGACTGAAGCTTTCTTT
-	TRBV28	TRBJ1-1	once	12	CASRGGLLEAFF	TGTGCCAGCAGGGGGGGACTCCTTGAAGCTTTCTTT
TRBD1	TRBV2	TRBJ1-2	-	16	CASRPGQGVGNYGYTF	TGTGCCAGCAGACCTGGACAGGGAGTGGGTAACTATGGCTACACCTTC
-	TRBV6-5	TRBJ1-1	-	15	CASSYSIRGGAEAFF	TGTGCCAGCAGTTACTCGATTCGGGGAGGCGCTGAAGCTTTCTTT
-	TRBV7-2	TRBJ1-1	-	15	CASSLWASGNTEAFF	TGTGCCAGCAGCTTGTGGGCATCCGGGAACACTGAAGCTTTCTTT
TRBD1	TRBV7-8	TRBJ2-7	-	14	CASSSTGFIYEQYF	TGTGCCAGCAGCTCGACAGGGTTCATCTACGAGCAGTACTTC
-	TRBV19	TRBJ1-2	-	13	CASREGLNYGYTF	TGTGCCAGTAGAGAGGGATTGAACTATGGCTACACCTTC
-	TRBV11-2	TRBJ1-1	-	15	CASRFTGTSNTEAFF	TGTGCCAGCAGATTTACCGGGACATCGAACACTGAAGCTTTCTTT
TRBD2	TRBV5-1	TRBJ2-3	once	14	CASSSIAGGYEQYF	TGCGCCAGCAGCTCAATAGCGGGAGGGTATGAGCAGTATTTT
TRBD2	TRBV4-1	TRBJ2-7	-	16	CASSQVGAGLGYEQYF	TGCGCCAGCAGCCAAGTGGGCGCGGGACTAGGCTACGAGCAGTACTTC
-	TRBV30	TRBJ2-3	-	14	CAWSVRQYTDTQYF	TGTGCCTGGAGTGTCAGACAATACACAGATACGCAGTATTTT
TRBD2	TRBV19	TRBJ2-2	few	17	CASSIGLAGGITGELFF	TGTGCCAGTAGTATAGGACTAGCGGGGGGGATCACCGGGGAGCTGTTTTTT
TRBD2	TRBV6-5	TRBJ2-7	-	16	CASSYKGSGSSYEQYF	TGTGCCAGCAGTTACAAGGGCAGCGGGAGCTCCTACGAGCAGTACTTC
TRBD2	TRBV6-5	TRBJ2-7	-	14	CASSRSGSSYEQYF	TGTGCCAGCAGCCGTAGCGGGAGCTCCTACGAGCAGTACTTC
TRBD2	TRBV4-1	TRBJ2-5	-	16	CASSSGASGSGETQYF	TGCGCCAGCAGCTCCGGAGCTAGCGGGAGTGGGGAGACCCAGTACTTC
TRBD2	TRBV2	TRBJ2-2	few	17	CARGGLAGPSNTGELFF	TGTGCCAGGGGAGGACTAGCGGGACCTTCGAACACCGGGGAGCTGTTTTTT
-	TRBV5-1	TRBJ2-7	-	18	CASSLRGNRTVSSYEQYF	TGCGCCAGCAGCTTGAGAGGGAACAGGACAGTTAGCTCCTACGAGCAGTACTTC
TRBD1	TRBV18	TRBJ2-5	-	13	CASSPGQVETQYF	TGTGCCAGCTCACCCGGACAGGTAGAGACCCAGTACTTC
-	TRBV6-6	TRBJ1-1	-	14	CASRYYNRETEAFF	TGTGCCAGCAGATACTACAACAGGGAAACTGAAGCTTTCTTT
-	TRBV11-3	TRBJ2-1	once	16	CASSSGTVSSYNEQFF	TGTGCCAGCAGCTCCGGGACTGTGAGCTCCTACAATGAGCAGTTCTTC